Each of the 24 T cell receptor beta chains below was sequenced from the same sample in a study of T cell responses to AZD1222 COVID-19 vaccine. TCRdb's copy holds only in-frame clones and misses some; the assay was immunoSEQ multiplex PCR. In the table there are about 140,000 clones, less than 95% of which are singletons. The sequencing here drew on peripheral blood, taken 28 days after the second AZD1222 dose. These receptor sequences come from an adult who received the AZD1222 COVID-19 vaccine.

The chain employs TRBV6-5 and TRBJ1-2, with D perhaps matching TRBD1 (5 bases). The CDR3 spans 14 residues. Germline assignment: CDR1 MNHEY and CDR2 SVGAGI. Trimming stripped 5 bases from V and 4 bases from J, with 14 bases between. CDR3 protein: CASSNGGGVYGYTF. The CDR3 nucleotides are TGTGCCAGCAGTAATGGGGGAGGGGTCTATGGCTACACCTTC.

The V and J genes are TRBV28 and TRBJ1-4, with 7 bases identical to TRBD1. After removal of 2 bases from V and 6 bases from J, the junction contained 3 bases not matched to a gene. CDR1 is MDHEN and CDR2 is SYDVKM in the germline V gene. The CDR3 runs to 14 residues. The CDR3 DNA is TGTGCCAGCAGTTTACCGCAGGGGGATGAAAAACTGTTTTTT. The encoded protein is CASSLPQGDEKLFF.

This clone was seen once. The chain recombines TRBV12-1 with TRBJ2-2; the DNA was not used to check the table's D call, TRBD2. TRBV12-1 is designated a pseudogene. This CDR3 contains 18 residues. CDR3 protein: CASSFAGNIADSTGELFF. The CDR3 DNA sequence: TGTGCCAGCAGCTTTGCGGGAAATATAGCGGACTCCACCGGGGAGCTGTTTTTT.

The chain uses TRBV11-3 and TRBJ1-3; D perhaps matches TRBD1 (6 bases). Germline CDR1 SGHNT, CDR2 YENEEA. The CDR3 length is 13 residues. Trimming took off 4 bases at V and 4 bases at J, with 8 bases between the two ends. In nucleotides, the CDR3 is TGTGCCAGCAGCTCAGGGACAGGAAACACCATATATTTT. It yields the protein CASSSGTGNTIYF. The variable domain in full, completed from reference TRBV11-3 and TRBJ1-3, reads EAGVVQSPRYKIIEKKQPVAFWCNPISGHNTLYWYLQNLGQGPELLIRYENEEAVDDSQLPKDRFSAERLKGVDSTLKIQPAELGDSAVYLCASSSGTGNTIYFGEGSWLTVV.

This rearrangement joins TRBV7-9 to TRBJ2-5, with D unresolved. The germline CDR1 and CDR2 sequences are SEHNR and FQNEAQ (reference sequence). V was cut by 3 bases and J by 5 bases, with 7 bases left in between. The CDR3 runs 12 residues. The CDR3 DNA reads as TGTGCCAGCAGCTTGTATGTCGAGACCCAGTACTTC. Protein: CASSLYVETQYF.

This CDR3 reads CASSPPTTGAYEQYF. CDR3 nucleotide sequence: TGTGCCAGCTCACCACCGACCACTGGGGCCTACGAGCAGTACTTC. J is TRBJ2-7 and V is TRBV18; D is ambiguous. The CDR3 is 15 residues long. Germline values: CDR1 KGHSH, CDR2 LQKENI. V was pared by 0 bases and J by 2 bases, with 11 bases between.

J is TRBJ2-3 and V is TRBV27; D call uncertain. Deletions cut 2 bases from V and 5 bases from J, with 8 bases between. Germline lookup yields CDR1 MNHEY and CDR2 SMNVEV (reference sequence). CDR3 length: 13 amino acids. The CDR3 nucleotides read TGTGCCAGCAGTTTAGTTAATGGAGATACGCAGTATTTT. As protein: CASSLVNGDTQYF.

V gene TRBV28 combines with J gene TRBJ2-5; weak D call: TRBD2 (6 bases). Germline CDR1 MDHEN, CDR2 SYDVKM. The CDR3 consists of 14 residues. Trimming took off 6 bases at V and 3 bases at J, with 14 bases between the two ends. CDR3 in DNA: TGTGCCAGCAGCTCCGGGAGTCATGAAGAGACCCAGTACTTC. This codes for CASSSGSHEETQYF.

CDR3 protein: CASSYASRQGGYGYTF. The CDR3 DNA reads TGTGCCAGCAGTTACGCGAGCAGACAGGGCGGATATGGCTACACCTTC. The gene calls are TRBV6-5 and TRBJ1-2; TRBD1 aligns across 7 bases. Germline values: CDR1 MNHEY, CDR2 SVGAGI. The V and J ends lost 2 bases and 5 bases, in that order; junction bases with no gene match: 11. CDR3 length equals 16 residues.

The chain has TRBV30 and TRBJ1-5, with D perhaps matching TRBD1 (6 bases). The CDR3 runs to 14 residues. V lost 6 bases, J lost 1 base, and 13 bases lay in between. The germline V gene has CDR1 GTSNPN and CDR2 SVGIG (reference sequence). As DNA, the CDR3 is TGTGCCTGTACTACAGGGACAAGCAATCAGCCCCAGCATTTT. It codes for CACTTGTSNQPQHF.

The chain has TRBV30 and TRBJ1-4; 9 nucleotides match TRBD1. Trimming removed 2 bases from V and 0 bases from J; junction bases left unmatched: 7. CDR3 length equals 17 residues. Germline CDR1 reads GTSNPN; CDR2 reads SVGIG (reference sequence). CDR3 nucleotides: TGTGCCTGGAGTCCAGGACAGGGGCCTGCAACTAATGAAAAACTGTTTTTT. Residues: CAWSPGQGPATNEKLFF. The whole variable domain, remainder taken from reference TRBV30 and TRBJ1-4, is SQTIHQWPATLVQPVGSPLSLECTVEGTSNPNLYWYRQAAGRGLQLLFYSVGIGQISSEVPQNLSASRPQDRQFILSSKKLLLSDSGFYLCAWSPGQGPATNEKLFFGSGTQLSVL.

V gene TRBV6-5 combines with J gene TRBJ1-2; 7 nucleotides align to TRBD1. V was pared by 5 bases and J by 3 bases, with 3 bases of the junction left unmatched. There are 13 residues in the CDR3. Per germline, CDR1 MNHEY and CDR2 SVGAGI. The CDR3, as DNA: TGTGCCAGCAGTACAACAGGGGACTATGGCTACACCTTC. It specifies CASSTTGDYGYTF.

Note on this clone: The same CDR3 also results from other DNA sequences found in this sample. The chain couples TRBV29-1 to TRBJ2-7, with D uncertain. Germline V gives CDR1 SQVTM, CDR2 ANQGSEA. The CDR3 loop spans 11 amino acids. The V gene lost 0 bases and the J gene lost 4 bases, with 4 bases spanning the gap. The CDR3 loop is CSVEDRYEQYF. Here the CDR3 DNA reads TGCAGCGTTGAAGATCGATACGAGCAGTACTTC.

The V gene is TRBV28, the J gene TRBJ1-4, with D tentatively TRBD1 (6 bases). This CDR3 is 14 amino acids long. V shed 8 bases and J shed 4 bases, with 14 bases lying between them. The germline V gene has CDR1 MDHEN and CDR2 SYDVKM. CDR3 DNA sequence: TGTGCCAGCTCCGGGACAACTCTTAATGAAAAACTGTTTTTT. Translation: CASSGTTLNEKLFF.

V and J are TRBV6-6 and TRBJ1-6; D is unresolved. Per germline, CDR1 MNHNY and CDR2 SVGAGI (reference sequence). CDR3 length equals 16 residues. V was clipped by 2 bases and J by 5 bases, with 13 bases between them. The CDR3 DNA reads TGTGCCAGCAGTTACAGCCGGACGACGAATAATTCACCCCTCCACTTT. Encoded protein: CASSYSRTTNNSPLHF.

In nucleotides, the CDR3 is TGTGCCAGCAGCCCAGGTCGGGCTTATGGCTACACCTTC. Protein product: CASSPGRAYGYTF. The chain couples TRBV27 to TRBJ1-2; no definite D call. Between the trimmed V and J ends, which lost 6 bases and 5 bases, there was a span of 13 bases. This CDR3 is built from 13 residues. The germline V gene has CDR1 MNHEY and CDR2 SMNVEV (reference sequence).

The CDR3 region has the DNA TGTGCCAGCAGCCAACTAGCGGGGGAGCAAGAGACCCAGTACTTC. Translation: CASSQLAGEQETQYF. This chain joins TRBV7-6 and TRBJ2-5; 11 bases agree with TRBD2. The CDR3 loop spans 15 amino acids. Germline V CDR1 and CDR2: SGHVS, FNYEAQ. Losses at the gene ends were 5 bases for V and 2 bases for J; bases not matched to a gene: 4.

The CDR3 protein is CASSFQGNTEAFF. The DNA of the CDR3 is TGTGCCAGCAGCTTTCAAGGGAACACTGAAGCTTTCTTT. This rearrangement joins TRBV5-5 to TRBJ1-1, with D unclear. Trimming cost V 2 bases and J 1 base, with 6 bases left between them. The CDR3 length is 13 residues. CDR1 and CDR2 from the germline V gene are SGHKS and YYEKEE (reference sequence).

V is TRBV11-2 and J is TRBJ2-3; D possibly corresponds to TRBD2 (5 bases). Germline loops: CDR1 SGHAT, CDR2 FQNNGV. Trimming took off 2 bases at V and 0 bases at J, with 12 bases between the two ends. CDR3 length equals 16 residues. The CDR3 bases are TGTGCCAGCAGCTTAAACACCGGACTTAGCACAGATACGCAGTATTTT. This translates into CASSLNTGLSTDTQYF. Supplemented by reference TRBV11-2 and TRBJ2-3, the full variable domain reads EAGVAQSPRYKIIEKRQSVAFWCNPISGHATLYWYQQILGQGPKLLIQFQNNGVVDDSQLPKDRFSAERLKGVDSTLKIQPAKLEDSAVYLCASSLNTGLSTDTQYFGPGTRLTVL.

The chain employs TRBV7-9 and TRBJ1-4; tentatively, D is TRBD1 (5 bases). Trimming removed 5 bases at V and 5 bases at J, with 15 bases between. The CDR3 covers 15 residues. Per the germline V gene, CDR1 is SEHNR and CDR2 is FQNEAQ (reference sequence). CDR3 bases: TGTGCCAGCAGCCGTATAGCAGGGCTGAATGAAAAACTGTTTTTT. It yields the protein CASSRIAGLNEKLFF.

V and J are TRBV5-1 and TRBJ1-5, with TRBD1 matching over 10 bases. The CDR3 runs 15 residues. Germline V gene lookup returns CDR1 SGHRS and CDR2 YFSETQ. The V segment lost 0 bases and the J segment 4 bases; nucleotides outside the gene matches: 1. CDR3 sequence reads: CASSLGGQGNQPQHF. In nucleotides, the CDR3 is TGCGCCAGCAGCTTGGGGGGACAGGGGAATCAGCCCCAGCATTTT.

V gene TRBV27 combines with J gene TRBJ2-7; the D is unclear. Germline V gene lookup returns CDR1 MNHEY and CDR2 SMNVEV (reference sequence). The ends were cut back, 2 bases at V and 2 bases at J, with 13 bases in the middle. The CDR3 runs 15 residues. The CDR3 reads CASSLRALGPYEQYF. The CDR3 DNA is TGTGCCAGCAGTTTAAGGGCTCTGGGCCCCTACGAGCAGTACTTC.

The chain combines TRBV24-1 with TRBJ1-3, with D possibly TRBD1 on 5 matching bases. Trimming shortened V by 2 bases and J by 7 bases, and 14 bases separated the two germline ends. Germline V gene data show CDR1 as KGHDR and CDR2 as SFDVKD. The CDR3 loop spans 15 amino acids. The CDR3 nucleotides read TGTGCCACCAGTGATTCCGGGACGGGGGGGAACACCATATATTTT. This codes for CATSDSGTGGNTIYF.

Concerning this clone itself: At one end the junction does not follow the germline gene, possibly because of a read error. CDR3 bases: TGTGCTAGCAGCTTAGCTGGGACTAGCGGGGGGGCTGATGAGAATGAGCAGTTCTTC. The encoded protein is CASSLAGTSGGADENEQFF. The J gene is TRBJ2-1, the V gene TRBV7-7; 16 nucleotides match TRBD2. Germline V lookup: CDR1 SSHAT, CDR2 FNYEAQ (reference sequence). The CDR3 is made up of 19 amino acids.